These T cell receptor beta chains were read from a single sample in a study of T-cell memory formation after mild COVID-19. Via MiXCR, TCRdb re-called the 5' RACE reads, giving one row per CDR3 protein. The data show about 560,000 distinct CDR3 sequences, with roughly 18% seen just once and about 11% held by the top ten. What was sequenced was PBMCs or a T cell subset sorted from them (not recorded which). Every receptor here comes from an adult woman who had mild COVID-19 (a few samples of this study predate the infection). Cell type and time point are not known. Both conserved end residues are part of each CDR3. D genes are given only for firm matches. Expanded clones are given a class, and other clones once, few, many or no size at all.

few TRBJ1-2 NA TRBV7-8 CASSSRIQGAYGYTF TGTGCCAGCAGCTCCCGGATTCAGGGTGCCTATGGCTACACCTTC
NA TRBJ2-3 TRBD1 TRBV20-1 CSASPGQGASDTQYF TGCAGTGCTAGTCCGGGACAGGGGGCATCGGATACGCAGTATTTT
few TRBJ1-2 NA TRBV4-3 CASSQDEGVMAYTF TGCGCCAGCAGCCAAGATGAAGGAGTTATGGCCTACACCTTC
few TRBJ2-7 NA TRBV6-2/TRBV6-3 CASSYSQGIGYEQYF TGTGCCAGCAGTTATTCCCAGGGGATAGGCTACGAGCAGTACTTC
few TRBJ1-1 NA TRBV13 CASSPTGRGNTEAFF TGTGCCAGCAGCCCAACAGGGCGGGGGAACACTGAAGCTTTCTTT
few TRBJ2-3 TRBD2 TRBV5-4 CASSLWAGGFTDTQYF TGTGCCAGCAGCTTGTGGGCGGGAGGGTTCACAGATACGCAGTATTTT
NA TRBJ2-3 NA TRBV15 CATSREYGGMDTQYF TGTGCCACCAGCAGAGAATATGGAGGGATGGATACGCAGTATTTT
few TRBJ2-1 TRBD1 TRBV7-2 CASSSHRGNNEQFF TGTGCCAGCAGCTCGCACAGGGGAAACAATGAGCAGTTCTTC
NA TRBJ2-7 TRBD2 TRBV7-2 CASSLDVAGGFYEQYF TGTGCCAGCAGCTTAGATGTTGCGGGAGGATTCTACGAGCAGTACTTC
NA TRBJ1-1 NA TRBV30 CAWSVTGRRAEAFF TGTGCCTGGAGTGTCACGGGGAGGAGGGCTGAAGCTTTCTTT
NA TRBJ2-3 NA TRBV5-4 CASLRGGESTDTQYF TGTGCCAGCCTCCGCGGCGGGGAATCCACAGATACGCAGTATTTT
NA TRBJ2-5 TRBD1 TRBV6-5 CASSHGTGGRETQYF TGTGCCAGCAGTCACGGGACAGGGGGCAGGGAGACCCAGTACTTC
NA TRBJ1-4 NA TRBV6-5 CASSYSGVWGEKLFF TGTGCCAGCAGTTACAGCGGCGTATGGGGTGAAAAACTGTTTTTT
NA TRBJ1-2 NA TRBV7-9 CASSFLTASDGYTF TGTGCCAGCAGCTTTTTAACAGCTTCCGATGGCTACACCTTC
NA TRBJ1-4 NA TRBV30 CAWSGGANEKLFF TGTGCCTGGAGCGGGGGGGCGAATGAAAAACTGTTTTTT